Included here is one TCR beta chain sequence, with context. These data come from a study of T cell clonotyping in hematopoietic cell transplantation. The V end lost 6 bases, the J end lost 5 bases, and 7 bases lay between the germline ends. Germline CDR1 reads MDHEN; CDR2 reads SYDVKM. This CDR3 is built from 12 residues. Sample time point: recipient sample about 28 days before transplant, after cytoreduction. Recipient blood drawn about 28 days pretransplant and days 30, 100, 180 after. Sequenced by immunoSEQ multiplex PCR; TCRdb stores in-frame clones only, minus some. The repertoire holds tens of thousands of clones, with less than 85% as singletons.

The clonotype was recovered from a man aged 60-69 years with acute myeloid leukemia. Some clones in this sample may be carry-over from other donors' samples. The chain links TRBV28 to TRBJ1-4; no firm D call. The starting material was peripheral blood mononuclear cells, obtained before stem cell transplant. The CDR3 loop is CASRQSNEKLFF. The CDR3 nucleotides are TGTGCCAGCAGACAGTCAAATGAAAAACTGTTTTTT.